The rows below give T cell receptor beta chains drawn from one sample of a study of T-cell reconstitution after alpha-beta-depleted transplantation in children. TCRdb recomputed calls from the PCR reads with MiXCR, one row per CDR3 protein. This table holds hundreds of thousands of distinct CDR3 sequences, 16% found once. The input for sequencing was PBMCs, mostly from graft donor cells, taken 360 days after TCRalphabeta/CD19-depleted stem cell transplant. These receptors were obtained from a male patient between 5 and 17 years old who had a stem cell transplant for acute lymphoblastic leukemia, so the T cells may come from the graft donor. CDR3s include the opening cysteine and the closing phenylalanine or tryptophan. D genes are given only for firm matches. Not every row has a clone size; where given, it reads once, few, many or a size class.

clone_size,d_call,j_call,v_call,cdr3_nt,cdr3_aa
many,NA,TRBJ2-1,TRBV29-1,TGCAGCGTTGAAGATTTGGGGATTGAGCAGTTCTTC,CSVEDLGIEQFF
few,NA,TRBJ1-2,TRBV5-6,TGTGCCAGCAGCTTGGTCTCAGGGGACGGTCTGGGGGGCTACACCTTC,CASSLVSGDGLGGYTF
once,NA,TRBJ1-5,TRBV7-2,TGTGCCAGCAGCTTAGCGGTACGTAGCAATCAGCCCCAGCATTTT,CASSLAVRSNQPQHF
many,TRBD2,TRBJ2-1,TRBV5-1,TGCGCCAGCCTAGGCCGAGTGACTAGCGGGAGTAATGAGCAGTTCTTC,CASLGRVTSGSNEQFF
NA,NA,TRBJ2-3,TRBV7-8,TGTGCCAGCAGCTTAGCGCAAAGCGCCAGCACAGATACGCAGTATTTT,CASSLAQSASTDTQYF
few,NA,TRBJ2-5,TRBV12-3/TRBV12-4,TGTGCCAGCAGTTTAGGGCGAGGATCGTACCAAGAGACCCAGTACTTC,CASSLGRGSYQETQYF
few,TRBD1,TRBJ2-5,TRBV7-8,TGTGCCAGCACCGTTACAGGGGGACCGCAAGAGACCCAGTACTTC,CASTVTGGPQETQYF
NA,NA,TRBJ2-7,TRBV5-3,TGTGCCATGAGCTTGGTCGGGACCCTCTACGAGCAGTACTTC,CAMSLVGTLYEQYF
NA,NA,TRBJ2-3,TRBV6-2/TRBV6-3,TGTGCCAGCAGTTCAGCGGAGGGAAATACGCAGTATTTT,CASSSAEGNTQYF
few,NA,TRBJ2-5,TRBV4-1,TGCGCCAGCAGCCCTGGGCAGGGGATGGGGGAGACCCAGTACTTC,CASSPGQGMGETQYF
NA,TRBD2,TRBJ2-3,TRBV7-8,TGTGCCAGCAGCTTAGATCCGACTAGCGGGACGTTGCAGTATTTT,CASSLDPTSGTLQYF
few,NA,TRBJ2-7,TRBV4-1,TGCGCCAGCAGCCAACTTCGACTGGGCTACGAGCAGTACTTC,CASSQLRLGYEQYF
few,TRBD1,TRBJ1-2,TRBV29-1,TGCACCACGATACTAACAGGGGGCAACTATGGCTACACCTTC,CTTILTGGNYGYTF
once,NA,TRBJ1-1,TRBV11-2,TGTGCCACCCGGGGAGGGGTAGCTTTCTTT,CATRGGVAFF
NA,TRBD1,TRBJ2-5,TRBV12-3/TRBV12-4,TGTGCCAGCAGTTTGTGGGAGACAGGGCAAGAGACCCAGTACTTC,CASSLWETGQETQYF
many,TRBD1,TRBJ1-1,TRBV20-1,TGCAGTGCTAGAGATGGGGACAGTGGGGCGACTGAAGCTTTCTTT,CSARDGDSGATEAFF
few,TRBD1,TRBJ2-6,TRBV7-9,TGTGCCAGCAGCTCTTTTCGGGACAGGGGAGCAGGGGCCAACGTCCTGACTTTC,CASSSFRDRGAGANVLTF
few,NA,TRBJ1-2,TRBV18,TGTGCCAGCTCACTGAGGACTGGACCTGGAGGCTACACCTTC,CASSLRTGPGGYTF
NA,NA,TRBJ2-3,TRBV7-2,NA,CASSFGPGTPSRDF
NA,NA,TRBJ2-7,TRBV11-2,TGTGCCAGCAGCACAGGGTTGTCCGTATACGAGCAGTACTTC,CASSTGLSVYEQYF
many,TRBD1,TRBJ2-1,TRBV11-2,TGTGCCAGCAGCTCAAACAGGGGTCGGGATCTTGAGCAGTTCTTC,CASSSNRGRDLEQFF
few,TRBD1,TRBJ2-1,TRBV12-3/TRBV12-4,TGTGCCAGCAGTATACAGGGGGCTTCCTACAATGAGCAGTTCTTC,CASSIQGASYNEQFF
many,NA,TRBJ2-3,TRBV20-1,TGCAGTGCTAGACGGGACCGCACAGATACGCAGTATTTT,CSARRDRTDTQYF
NA,TRBD2,TRBJ2-1,TRBV12-5,TGTGCTAGTGGTTTGGCATCGACTAGCGTTAATCCCTACAATGAGCAGTTCTTC,CASGLASTSVNPYNEQFF
NA,TRBD2,TRBJ2-3,TRBV5-1,TGCGCCAGCAGCTCCCTTGGGACTAGCGGGAGTATAACAGATACGCAGTATTTT,CASSSLGTSGSITDTQYF
NA,NA,TRBJ2-7,TRBV7-2,TGTGCCAGCAGCCGGATGGTGATGCAGTACTTC,CASSRMVMQYF
NA,TRBD2,TRBJ2-7,TRBV7-8,TGTGCCAGCAGCTTCGGGACTAGTGGGGTAGGCTTGAACTTC,CASSFGTSGVGLNF
NA,NA,TRBJ1-2,TRBV18,TGTGCCAGCTCACCACAGAGGGTTCAGGACTATGGCTACACCTTC,CASSPQRVQDYGYTF
many,NA,TRBJ2-4,TRBV29-1,TGCAGCGTTAAAGGGGGGGTGTCCAAAAACATTCAGTACTTC,CSVKGGVSKNIQYF
many,TRBD1,TRBJ2-4,TRBV6-1,TGTGCCAGCAGTCTAGGTTCGGGACAGCTAGCCAAAAACATTCAGTACTTC,CASSLGSGQLAKNIQYF
few,NA,TRBJ2-3,TRBV24-1,TGTGCCACCAGTGACCCGGGACGGGGCACAGATACGCAGTATTTT,CATSDPGRGTDTQYF
NA,NA,TRBJ2-1,TRBV19,TGTGCCAGTAGTAGCACAGGGACCCCACACAATGAGCAGTTCTTC,CASSSTGTPHNEQFF
few,TRBD2,TRBJ2-3,TRBV20-1,TGCAGTGCTAGAGCGTCCGGGACTAGATACACAGATACGCAGTATTTT,CSARASGTRYTDTQYF
few,TRBD2,TRBJ2-3,TRBV27,TGTGCCAGCAGTCATAGCGGGGGCACAGATACGCAGTATTTT,CASSHSGGTDTQYF
many,TRBD1,TRBJ2-7,TRBV5-1,TGCGCCAGCAGCTTGGGACAGGGGGCGAGGGAGCAGTACTTC,CASSLGQGAREQYF
NA,NA,TRBJ2-5,TRBV9,TGTGCCAGCAACACAGCGGGCCAAGAGACCCAGTACTTC,CASNTAGQETQYF
NA,TRBD1,TRBJ2-7,TRBV9,TGTGCCAGCAGCGACAGGGGGCGGGGCGAGCAGTACTTC,CASSDRGRGEQYF
few,NA,TRBJ2-2,TRBV9,TGTGCCAGCAGCGTAGCTAGTGGGGGCACCGGGGAGCTGTTTTTT,CASSVASGGTGELFF
few,TRBD2,TRBJ2-7,TRBV7-9,TGTGCCAGCAGCTCCAGACTAGCGGGCTACGAGCAGTACTTC,CASSSRLAGYEQYF